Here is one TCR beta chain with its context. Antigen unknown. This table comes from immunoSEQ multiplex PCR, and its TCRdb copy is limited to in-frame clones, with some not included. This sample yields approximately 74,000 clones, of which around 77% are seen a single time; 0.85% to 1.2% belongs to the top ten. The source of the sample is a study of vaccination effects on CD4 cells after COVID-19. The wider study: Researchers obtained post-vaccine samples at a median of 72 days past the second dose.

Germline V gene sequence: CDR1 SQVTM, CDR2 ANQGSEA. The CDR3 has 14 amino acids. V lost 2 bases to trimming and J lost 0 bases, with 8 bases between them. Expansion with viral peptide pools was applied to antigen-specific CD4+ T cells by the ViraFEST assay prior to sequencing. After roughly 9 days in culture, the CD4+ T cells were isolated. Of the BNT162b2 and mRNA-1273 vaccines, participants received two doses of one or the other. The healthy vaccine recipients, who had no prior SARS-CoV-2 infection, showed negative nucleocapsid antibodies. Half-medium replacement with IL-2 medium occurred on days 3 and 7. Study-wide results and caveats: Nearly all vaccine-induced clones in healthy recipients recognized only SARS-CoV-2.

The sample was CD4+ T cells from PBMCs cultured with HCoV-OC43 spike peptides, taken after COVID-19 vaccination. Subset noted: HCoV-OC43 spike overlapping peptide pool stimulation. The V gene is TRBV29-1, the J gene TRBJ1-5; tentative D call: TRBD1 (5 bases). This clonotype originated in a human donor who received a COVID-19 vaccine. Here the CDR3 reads CSVEQGYSNQPQHF. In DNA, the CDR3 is TGCAGCGTTGAACAGGGTTATAGCAATCAGCCCCAGCATTTT.